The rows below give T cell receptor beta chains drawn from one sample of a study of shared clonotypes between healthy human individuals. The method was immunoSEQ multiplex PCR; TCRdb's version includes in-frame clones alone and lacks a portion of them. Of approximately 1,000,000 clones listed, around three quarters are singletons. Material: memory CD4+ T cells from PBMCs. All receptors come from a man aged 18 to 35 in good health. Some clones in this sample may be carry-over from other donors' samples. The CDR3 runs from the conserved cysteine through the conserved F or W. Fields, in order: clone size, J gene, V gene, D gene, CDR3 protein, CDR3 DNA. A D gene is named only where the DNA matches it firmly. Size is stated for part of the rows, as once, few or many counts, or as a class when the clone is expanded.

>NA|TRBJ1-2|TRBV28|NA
CASSPTTGIYGYTF
TGTGCCAGCAGTCCAACGACAGGCATCTATGGCTACACCTTC
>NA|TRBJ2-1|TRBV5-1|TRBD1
CASSPGTVVKIDNEQFF
TGCGCCAGCAGCCCCGGGACAGTCGTAAAAATTGATAATGAGCAGTTCTTC
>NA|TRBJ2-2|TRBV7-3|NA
CASSSFPTGELFF
TGTGCCAGCAGCTCCTTTCCGACCGGGGAGCTGTTTTTT
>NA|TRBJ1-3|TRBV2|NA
CASSEGAISGNTIYF
TGTGCCAGCAGTGAGGGGGCGATCTCTGGAAACACCATATATTTT
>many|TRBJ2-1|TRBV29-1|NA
CSGTQGRANNEQFF
TGCAGCGGTACCCAGGGACGGGCAAACAATGAGCAGTTCTTC
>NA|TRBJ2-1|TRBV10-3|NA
CAISGLEASDEQFF
TGTGCCATCAGTGGATTGGAGGCTAGCGATGAGCAGTTCTTC
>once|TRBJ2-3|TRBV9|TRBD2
CASSSGIAGGFPTDTQYF
TGTGCCAGCAGCTCAGGGATAGCGGGAGGGTTTCCCACAGATACGCAGTATTTT
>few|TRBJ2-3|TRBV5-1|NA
CASSLAGTAGGTDTQYF
TGCGCCAGCAGCTTGGCCGGGACGGCAGGGGGGACAGATACGCAGTATTTT
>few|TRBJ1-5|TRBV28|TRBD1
CASSYGGTGNQPQHF
TGTGCCAGCAGTTATGGCGGGACAGGCAATCAGCCCCAGCATTTT
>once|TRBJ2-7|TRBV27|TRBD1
CASSTPGTGMEYF
TGTGCCAGCAGTACCCCGGGGACAGGGATGGAGTACTTC
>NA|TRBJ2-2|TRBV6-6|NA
CASSWLDRDGELFF
TGTGCCAGCAGTTGGTTGGACAGAGACGGGGAGCTGTTTTTT
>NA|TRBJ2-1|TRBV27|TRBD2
CASSFSPWEREGHNEQFF
TGTGCCAGCAGTTTCTCCCCGTGGGAGCGGGAGGGACACAATGAGCAGTTCTTC
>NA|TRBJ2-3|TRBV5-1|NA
CASSLQPQRFDTQYF
TGCGCCAGCAGCTTGCAGCCACAGCGCTTTGATACGCAGTATTTT
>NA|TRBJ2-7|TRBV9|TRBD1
CASSAGQGWGNEQYF
TGTGCCAGCAGCGCCGGACAGGGTTGGGGTAACGAGCAGTACTTC
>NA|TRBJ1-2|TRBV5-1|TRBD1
CASSLAPGQGAGGYTF
TGCGCCAGCAGCTTGGCCCCCGGACAGGGGGCCGGTGGCTACACCTTC
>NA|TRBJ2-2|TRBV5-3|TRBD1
CARSARRDRATNTGELFF
TGTGCCAGAAGCGCACGCCGGGACAGGGCTACGAACACCGGGGAGCTGTTTTTT
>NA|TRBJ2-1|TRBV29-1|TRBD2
CSVDSPSGYNEQFF
TGCAGCGTTGACAGTCCTAGCGGCTACAATGAGCAGTTCTTC
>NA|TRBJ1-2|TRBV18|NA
CASSPRSATNYGYTF
TGTGCCAGCTCACCACGGTCCGCTACTAACTATGGCTACACCTTC
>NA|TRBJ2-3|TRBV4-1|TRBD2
CASSHGLAVTDTQYF
TGCGCCAGCAGCCACGGACTAGCGGTCACAGATACGCAGTATTTT
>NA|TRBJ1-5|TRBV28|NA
CASSSGIHQPQHF
TGTGCCAGCAGTTCGGGCATCCATCAGCCCCAGCATTTT
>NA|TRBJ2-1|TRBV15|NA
CATSRDNQQNEQFF
TGTGCCACCAGCAGAGATAATCAGCAAAATGAGCAGTTCTTC
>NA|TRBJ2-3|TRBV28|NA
CASSPTSTSTDTQYF
TGTGCCAGCAGCCCTACTAGCACAAGCACAGATACGCAGTATTTT
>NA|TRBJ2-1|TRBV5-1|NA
CASSLRWDSYNEQFF
TGCGCCAGCAGCTTGAGGTGGGACTCCTACAATGAGCAGTTCTTC
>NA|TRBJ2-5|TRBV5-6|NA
CASSLVAQETQYF
TGTGCCAGCAGCTTGGTGGCCCAAGAGACCCAGTACTTC
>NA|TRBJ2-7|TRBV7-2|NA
CASSFYNYEQYF
TGTGCCAGCAGCTTTTACAACTACGAGCAGTACTTC
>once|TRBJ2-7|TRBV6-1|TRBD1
CASEEGQGFSEQYF
TGTGCCAGCGAGGAGGGACAGGGATTCTCCGAGCAGTACTTC
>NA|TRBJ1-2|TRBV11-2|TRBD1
CASSSSRDRVVFTF
TGTGCCAGCAGCTCGAGCAGGGACAGGGTCGTATTCACCTTC